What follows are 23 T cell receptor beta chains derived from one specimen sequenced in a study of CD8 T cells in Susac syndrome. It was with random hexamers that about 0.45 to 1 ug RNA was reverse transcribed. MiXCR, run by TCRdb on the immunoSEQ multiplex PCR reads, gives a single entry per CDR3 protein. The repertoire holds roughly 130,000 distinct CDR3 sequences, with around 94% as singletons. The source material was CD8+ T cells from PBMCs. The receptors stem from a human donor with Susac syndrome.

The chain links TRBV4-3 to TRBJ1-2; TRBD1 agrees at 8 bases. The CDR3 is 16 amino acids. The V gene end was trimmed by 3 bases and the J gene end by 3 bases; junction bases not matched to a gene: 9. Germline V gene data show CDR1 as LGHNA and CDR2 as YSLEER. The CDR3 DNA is TGCGCCAGCAGCCATTCCTCGGGACAGGACTACTATGGCTACACCTTC. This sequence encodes CASSHSSGQDYYGYTF.

CDR3 in DNA: TGTGCCAGCAGCCCGATCAACAGGGTCGACTACGAGCAGTACTTC. Translating gives CASSPINRVDYEQYF. The chain links TRBV3-1 to TRBJ2-7; TRBD1 might be the D (6 bases). Germline V gene lookup returns CDR1 LGHDT and CDR2 YNNKEL (reference sequence). V was cut by 4 bases and J by 3 bases, with 16 bases left in between. This CDR3 has 15 amino acids.

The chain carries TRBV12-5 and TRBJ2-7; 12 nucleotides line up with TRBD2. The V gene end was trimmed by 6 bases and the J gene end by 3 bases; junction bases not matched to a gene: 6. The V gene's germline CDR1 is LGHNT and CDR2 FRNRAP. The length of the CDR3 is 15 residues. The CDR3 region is CASGSSGGAFYEQYF. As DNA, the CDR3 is TGTGCTAGTGGCTCTAGCGGGGGGGCGTTCTACGAGCAGTACTTC.

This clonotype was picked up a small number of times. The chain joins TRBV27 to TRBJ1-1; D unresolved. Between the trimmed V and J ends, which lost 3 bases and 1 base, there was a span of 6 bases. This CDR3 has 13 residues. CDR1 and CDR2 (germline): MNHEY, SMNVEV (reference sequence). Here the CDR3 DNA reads TGTGCCAGCAGTTTTTCGGGGAACACTGAAGCTTTCTTT. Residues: CASSFSGNTEAFF.

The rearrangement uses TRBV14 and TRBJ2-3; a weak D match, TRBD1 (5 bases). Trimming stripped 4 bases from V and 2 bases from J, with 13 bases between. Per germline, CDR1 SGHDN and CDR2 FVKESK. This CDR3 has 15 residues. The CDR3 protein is CASSRTRTPTDTQYF. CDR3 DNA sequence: TGTGCCAGCAGCCGAACCCGGACACCCACAGATACGCAGTATTTT.

In DNA, the CDR3 is TGTGCCAGCAGCTTGGCCCCCTCGCCGGGCAATGAGCAGTTCTTC. This sequence encodes CASSLAPSPGNEQFF. The chain combines TRBV5-4 with TRBJ2-1; D is undetermined. Germline CDR1 and CDR2: SGHNT and YYREEE (reference sequence). CDR3 length: 15 amino acids. The V end was cut by 0 bases, the J end by 6 bases, with 13 bases between.

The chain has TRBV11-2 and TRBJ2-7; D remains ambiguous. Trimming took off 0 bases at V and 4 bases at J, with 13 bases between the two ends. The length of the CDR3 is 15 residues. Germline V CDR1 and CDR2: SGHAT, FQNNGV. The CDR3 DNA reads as TGTGCCAGCAGCTTAGATCTTGGGATGGGGTACGAGCAGTACTTC. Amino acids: CASSLDLGMGYEQYF.

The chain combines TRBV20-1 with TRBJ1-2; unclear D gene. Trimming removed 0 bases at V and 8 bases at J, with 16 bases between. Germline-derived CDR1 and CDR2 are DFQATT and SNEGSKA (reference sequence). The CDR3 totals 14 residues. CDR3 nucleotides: TGCAGTGCTAGAGAGCCGGCTCGGCTAGTGGGCTACACCTTC. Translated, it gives CSAREPARLVGYTF.

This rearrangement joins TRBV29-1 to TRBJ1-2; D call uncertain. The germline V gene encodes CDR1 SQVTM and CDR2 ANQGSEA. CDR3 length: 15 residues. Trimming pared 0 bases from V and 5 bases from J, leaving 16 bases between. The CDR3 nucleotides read TGCAGCGTTGAAGAAGGCCTCCCCCTAACTTATGGCTACACCTTC. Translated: CSVEEGLPLTYGYTF.

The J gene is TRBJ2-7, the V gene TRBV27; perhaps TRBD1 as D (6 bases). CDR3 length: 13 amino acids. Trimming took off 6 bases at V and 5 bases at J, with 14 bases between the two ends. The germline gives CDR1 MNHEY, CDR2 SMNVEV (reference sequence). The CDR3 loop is CASSPQGPHEQYF. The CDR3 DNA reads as TGTGCCAGCAGCCCACAGGGACCCCACGAGCAGTACTTC.

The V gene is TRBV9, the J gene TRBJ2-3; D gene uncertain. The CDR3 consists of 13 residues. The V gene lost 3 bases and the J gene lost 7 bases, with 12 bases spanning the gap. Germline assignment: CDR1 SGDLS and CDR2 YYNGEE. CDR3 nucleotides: TGTGCCAGCAGCGAGGGTGAATTACATACGCAGTATTTT. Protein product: CASSEGELHTQYF.

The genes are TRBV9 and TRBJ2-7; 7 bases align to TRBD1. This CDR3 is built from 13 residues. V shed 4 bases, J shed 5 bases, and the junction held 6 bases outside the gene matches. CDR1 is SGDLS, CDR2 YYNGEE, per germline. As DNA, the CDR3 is TGTGCCAGCAGCCCCGAGGGGACAGACGAGCAGTACTTC. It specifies CASSPEGTDEQYF. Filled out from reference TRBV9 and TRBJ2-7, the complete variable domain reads DSGVTQTPKHLITATGQRVTLRCSPRSGDLSVYWYQQSLDQGLQFLIQYYNGEERAKGNILERFSAQQFPDLHSELNLSSLELGDSALYFCASSPEGTDEQYFGPGTRLTVT.

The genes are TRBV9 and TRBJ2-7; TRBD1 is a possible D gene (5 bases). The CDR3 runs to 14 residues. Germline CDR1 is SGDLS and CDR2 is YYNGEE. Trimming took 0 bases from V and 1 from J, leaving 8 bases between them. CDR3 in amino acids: CASSVVAGSYEQYF. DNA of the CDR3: TGTGCCAGCAGCGTAGTAGCAGGGTCCTACGAGCAGTACTTC.

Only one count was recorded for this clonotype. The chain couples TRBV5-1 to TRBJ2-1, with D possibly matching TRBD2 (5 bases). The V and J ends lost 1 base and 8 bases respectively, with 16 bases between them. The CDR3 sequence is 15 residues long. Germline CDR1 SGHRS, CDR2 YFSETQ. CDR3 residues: CASSLRRLAWDEQFF. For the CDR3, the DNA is TGCGCCAGCAGCTTGAGGCGTCTAGCTTGGGATGAGCAGTTCTTC.

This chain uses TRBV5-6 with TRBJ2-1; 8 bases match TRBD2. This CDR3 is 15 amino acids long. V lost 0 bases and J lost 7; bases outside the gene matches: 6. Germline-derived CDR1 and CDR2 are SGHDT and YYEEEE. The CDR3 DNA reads TGTGCCAGCAGCTTGGTGGCGGGGGGATGGAATGAGCAGTTCTTC. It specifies CASSLVAGGWNEQFF. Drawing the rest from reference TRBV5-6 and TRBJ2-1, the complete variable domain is DAGVTQSPTHLIKTRGQQVTLRCSPKSGHDTVSWYQQALGQGPQFIFQYYEEEERQRGNFPDRFSGHQFPNYSSELNVNALLLGDSALYLCASSLVAGGWNEQFFGPGTRLTVL.

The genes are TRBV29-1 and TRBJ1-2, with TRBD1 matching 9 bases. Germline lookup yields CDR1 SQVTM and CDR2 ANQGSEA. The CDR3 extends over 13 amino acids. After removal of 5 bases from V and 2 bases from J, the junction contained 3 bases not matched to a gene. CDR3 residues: CSVLGTGNYGYTF. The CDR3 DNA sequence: TGCAGCGTTCTCGGGACAGGGAACTATGGCTACACCTTC.

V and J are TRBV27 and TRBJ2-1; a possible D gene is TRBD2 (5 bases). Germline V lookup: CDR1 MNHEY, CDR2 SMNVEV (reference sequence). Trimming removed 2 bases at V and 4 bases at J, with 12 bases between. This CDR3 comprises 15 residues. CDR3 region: CASSLRRETYNEQFF. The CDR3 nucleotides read TGTGCCAGCAGTTTAAGACGGGAAACTTACAATGAGCAGTTCTTC.

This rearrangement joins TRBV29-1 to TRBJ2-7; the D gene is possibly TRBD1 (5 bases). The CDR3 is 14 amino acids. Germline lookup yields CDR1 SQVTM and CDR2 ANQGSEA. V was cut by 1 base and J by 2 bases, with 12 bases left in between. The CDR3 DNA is TGCAGCGTTGAAGTGGGCTGGGGCGCCTACGAGCAGTACTTC. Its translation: CSVEVGWGAYEQYF.

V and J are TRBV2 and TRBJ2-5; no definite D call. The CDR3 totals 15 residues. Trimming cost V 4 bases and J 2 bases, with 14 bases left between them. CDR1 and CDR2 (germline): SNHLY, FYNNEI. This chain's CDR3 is CASSGTEGLQETQYF. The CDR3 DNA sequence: TGTGCCAGCAGTGGTACGGAAGGGTTACAAGAGACCCAGTACTTC. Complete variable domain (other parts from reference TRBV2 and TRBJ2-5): EPEVTQTPSHQVTQMGQEVILRCVPISNHLYFYWYRQILGQKVEFLVSFYNNEISEKSEIFDDQFSVERPDGSNFTLKIRSTKLEDSAMYFCASSGTEGLQETQYFGPGTRLLVL.

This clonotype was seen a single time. The CDR3 reads CASSVVGGETQYF. CDR3 bases: TGTGCCAGCAGCGTAGTCGGGGGGGAGACCCAGTACTTC. The J gene is TRBJ2-5, the V gene TRBV9, with 7 bases that match TRBD2. V was pared by 0 bases and J by 5 bases, with 1 base of the junction left unmatched. This CDR3 contains 13 residues. Germline lookup yields CDR1 SGDLS and CDR2 YYNGEE.

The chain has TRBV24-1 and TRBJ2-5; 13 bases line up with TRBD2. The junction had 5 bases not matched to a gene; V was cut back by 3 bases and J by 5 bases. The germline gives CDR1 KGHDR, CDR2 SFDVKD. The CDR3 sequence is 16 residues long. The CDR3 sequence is CATSDKTSGGLETQYF. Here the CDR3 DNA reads TGTGCCACCAGTGATAAGACTAGCGGGGGGCTTGAGACCCAGTACTTC.

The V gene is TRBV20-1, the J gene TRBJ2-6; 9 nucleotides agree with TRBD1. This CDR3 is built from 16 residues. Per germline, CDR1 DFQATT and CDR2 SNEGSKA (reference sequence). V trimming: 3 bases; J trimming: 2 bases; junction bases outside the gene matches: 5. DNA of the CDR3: TGCAGTGCTAGGCCGGACAGGGGCCCTGGGGCCAACGTCCTGACTTTC. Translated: CSARPDRGPGANVLTF.

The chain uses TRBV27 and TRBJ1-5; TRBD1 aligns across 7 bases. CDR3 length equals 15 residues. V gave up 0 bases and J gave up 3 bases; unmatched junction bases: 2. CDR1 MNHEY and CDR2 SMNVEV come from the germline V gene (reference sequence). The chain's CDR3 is CASSLSGQVNQPQHF. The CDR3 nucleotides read TGTGCCAGCAGTTTATCCGGACAGGTCAATCAGCCCCAGCATTTT.